This T cell receptor beta chain was captured by sequencing in a study of monozygotic twins with inflammatory bowel disease. Study-level points and caveats: Ultimately, a single strong signal or clonotype associated with IBD was not supported. The co-twins with IBD showed lower TCRbeta diversity (inverse Simpson) than their healthy siblings.

On this clonotype itself: The antigen is undetermined.

The CDR3 sequence is 16 residues long. The germline CDR1 and CDR2 sequences are SGHRS and YFSETQ. Following a re-call of the 5' RACE reads, TCRdb has one entry per CDR3 protein and lacks DNA. Its table records about 300,000 distinct CDR3 sequences. The chain is built from TRBV5-1 and TRBJ2-2; TCRdb selects TRBD1, and the lack of DNA leaves this call unchecked. The receptor was derived from a human donor with ulcerative colitis or Crohn's disease, or a healthy co-twin of an affected twin (not recorded which). The sample comprised blood. CDR3 sequence: CASSLTGQGSTGELFF.